This TCR beta chain was sequenced for a study of memory B cells and T cells in multiple sclerosis (dated by TCRdb to between 2017 and 2018). About the study as a whole: TCR beta repertoires of autoproliferating peripheral T cells were compared with the TCR beta repertoires of brain lesion-infiltrating T cells in multiple sclerosis patients. Two multiple sclerosis patients, for whom either brain lesions at autopsy or brain-infiltrating cells from biopsy were available, were included in TCR sequencing. The study at large found these results: Clone-set sizes varied between compartments, which affected the numbers of shared clonotypes and made normalization necessary.

After CFSE-labeled PBMCs were cultured without any stimulus, the autoproliferating (CFSEdim) and non-proliferating (CFSEhi) T cell fractions were each sequenced on their own. Altogether, 40 million to 65 million CFSE-labeled PBMCs were kept in culture for 7 days with no stimulus, after which the replicate wells were combined. PBMCs were labeled with roughly 0.5 uM CFSE and cultured in serum-free AIM-V medium without exogenous stimuli. PBMCs were obtained by Ficoll density gradient centrifugation and kept cryopreserved until use. Using a FACSAria III, live 7-AAD-negative cells were sorted, then washed with PBS and stored frozen at -80 degrees C as dry pellets. The immunoSEQ Platform was used to amplify TCRbeta CDR3 regions from extracted genomic DNA. Multiplex PCR, high-throughput sequencing and a vendor bioinformatics pipeline were brought together in the immunoSEQ assay. Under the source paper's analysis protocol: After discarding non-productive sequences and any CDR3s under 4 amino acids in length, clonotype frequencies were recalculated for each sample. In immunoSEQ Analyzer 2.0, a clonotype counted as shared when the CDR3 amino acid, V gene and J gene sequences were identical. Repertoire overlap was normalized by dividing shared clonotype counts by the product of both clone-set sizes, scaled by 1000 into arbitrary units. Drawn from immuneACCESS, this table holds only the in-frame rearrangements with V and J called that TCRdb kept. Clones are partly lost; checked studies trace under half to an unresolved V gene and leave the rest unexplained. That table furnishes V, J and clone size, whereas the DNA furnished D and trimming. The table for this sample lists 46,000 or so clones; roughly four fifths of them were counted only once. The top ten clones comprise about 1.1% of the sample.

The CDR3 spans 16 residues, from the cysteine through the phenylalanine. Only CDR3 DNA remains: 48 bases, in frame from the first base. CDR1 and CDR2 are drawn from the germline V gene (reference sequence): MNHEY, SMNVEV. V is cut back by 3 bases and J by 7 bases, with 6 bases in the junction unmatched. Of note for this clone: No antigen is known for it. No per-base quality is available; no much larger clone lies one base away.

The specimen sequenced was PBMCs from blood kept in culture. This sequence originates from a human donor with multiple sclerosis. Recombination linked TRBV27 to TRBJ1-6, with TRBD1 matching 10 junction bases. CDR3 protein: CASSFLDRGPNSPLHF. The DNA reads as follows: TGTGCCAGCAGTTTCCTCGACAGGGGGCCGAATTCACCCCTCCACTTT.